The following is a T cell receptor beta chain sequence with its context. The V gene lost 5 bases and the J gene lost 0 bases, with 13 bases spanning the gap. The CDR3 contains 15 residues. CDR1 and CDR2 (germline): SEHNR, FQNEAQ (reference sequence). The data belong to a study of T cells in Graves' hyperthyroidism and ophthalmopathy. Across the study: Peripheral blood was collected at initial diagnosis, before any treatment.

The investigators amplified TCR beta CDR3 regions from RNA transcripts. Researchers ran a first-round RT-PCR on the TCR CDR3 using the HTBI primer set. TCRdb itself ran the multiplex PCR reads through MiXCR, one entry per CDR3 protein. The table has fewer than 550,000 distinct CDR3 sequences, around 16% seen once. Uncontrolled infection, other autoimmune disease, pregnancy or lactation led to exclusion. PBMCs were collected from an approximately 9.5 ml volume of fresh peripheral blood. This receptor was identified in a young woman with Graves' hyperthyroidism. The V gene is TRBV7-9, the J gene TRBJ1-1; D may be TRBD1 (6 bases). Sequencing was done on a sample of blood. The chain's CDR3 is CASSAGGGMNTEAFF. The CDR3 nucleotides read TGTGCCAGCAGCGCTGGGGGCGGGATGAACACTGAAGCTTTCTTT.